This T cell receptor beta chain comes out of a study of blood T cell repertoires in COVID-19. V was pared by 4 bases and J by 4 bases, with 12 bases between. Germline V CDR1 and CDR2: SGHVS, FQNEAQ. This CDR3 contains 14 residues. Per the original methods: Amplifying reference gene primers gave estimates of nucleated cell counts. Sequencing used immunoSEQ multiplex PCR; TCRdb keeps in-frame clones, though not all of them. The D gene and trimming were derived from the DNA, and the V and J assignments and clone size from that table. The sample comprises 160,000 or so clones, approximately 84% of which are singletons, and about 15% rests with the top ten.

The sample taken for sequencing was peripheral blood. This receptor was obtained from a woman older than 75 with acute or convalescent COVID-19. The chain couples TRBV7-8 to TRBJ2-3; TRBD1 might be the D (6 bases). CDR3 DNA sequence: TGTGCCAGCAGCTCCTCAGGGGTCCCAGATACGCAGTATTTT. The encoded protein is CASSSSGVPDTQYF.